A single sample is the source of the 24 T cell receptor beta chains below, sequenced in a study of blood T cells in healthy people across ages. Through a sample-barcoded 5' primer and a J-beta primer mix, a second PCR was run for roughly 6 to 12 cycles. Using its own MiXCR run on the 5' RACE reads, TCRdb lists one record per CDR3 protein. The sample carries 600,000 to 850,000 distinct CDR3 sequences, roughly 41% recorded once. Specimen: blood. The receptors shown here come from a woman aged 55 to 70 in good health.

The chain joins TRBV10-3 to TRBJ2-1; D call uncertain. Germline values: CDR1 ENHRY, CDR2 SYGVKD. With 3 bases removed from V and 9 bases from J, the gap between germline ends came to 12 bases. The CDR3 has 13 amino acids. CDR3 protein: CAISEYMVGEQFF. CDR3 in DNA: TGTGCCATCAGTGAATATATGGTGGGTGAGCAGTTCTTC.

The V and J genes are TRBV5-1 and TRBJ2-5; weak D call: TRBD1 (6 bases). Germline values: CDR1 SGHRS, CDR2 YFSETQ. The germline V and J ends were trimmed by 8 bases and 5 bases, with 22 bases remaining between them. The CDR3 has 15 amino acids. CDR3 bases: TGCGCCAGTCGGTCCCCCACACAGGGTGTGGAGACCCAGTACTTC. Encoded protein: CASRSPTQGVETQYF.

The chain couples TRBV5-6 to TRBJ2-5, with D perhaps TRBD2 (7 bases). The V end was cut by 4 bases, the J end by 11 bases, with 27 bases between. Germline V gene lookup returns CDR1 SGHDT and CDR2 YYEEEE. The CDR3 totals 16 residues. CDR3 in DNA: TGTGCCAGCAGCCCTCGGGGAGGGGGGGCCTTGGATGAGCAGTACTTC. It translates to CASSPRGGGALDEQYF.

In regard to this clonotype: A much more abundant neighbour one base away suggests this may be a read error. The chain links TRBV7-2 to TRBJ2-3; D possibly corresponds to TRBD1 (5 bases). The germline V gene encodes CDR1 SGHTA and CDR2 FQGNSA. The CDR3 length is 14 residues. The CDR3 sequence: CAGSPLRQGYTQYF. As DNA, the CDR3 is TGTGCCGGCAGCCCACTCCGGCAGGGTTATACGCAGTATTTT.

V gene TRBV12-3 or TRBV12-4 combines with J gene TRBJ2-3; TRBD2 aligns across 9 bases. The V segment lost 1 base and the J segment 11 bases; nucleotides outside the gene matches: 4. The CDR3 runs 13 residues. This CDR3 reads CASSLGGLALQYF. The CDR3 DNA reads TGTGCCAGCAGTTTAGGGGGACTAGCCTTGCAGTATTTT.

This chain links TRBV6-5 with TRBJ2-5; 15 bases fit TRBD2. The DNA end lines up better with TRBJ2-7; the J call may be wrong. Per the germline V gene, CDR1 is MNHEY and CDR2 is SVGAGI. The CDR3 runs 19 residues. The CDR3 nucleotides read TGTGCCAGCAGTTACTCTGGGGGAAGGGGACTAGCGGGAGGCTTCGAGCAGTACTTC. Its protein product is CASSYSGGRGLAGGFEQYF.

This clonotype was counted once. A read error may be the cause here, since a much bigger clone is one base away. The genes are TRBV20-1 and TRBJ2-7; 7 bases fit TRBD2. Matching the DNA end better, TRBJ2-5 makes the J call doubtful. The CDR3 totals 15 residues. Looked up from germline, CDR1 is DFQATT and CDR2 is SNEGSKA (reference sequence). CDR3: CSVRAAGRGAETQYF. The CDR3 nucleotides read TGCAGTGTTAGAGCTGCGGGGAGGGGCGCCGAGACCCAGTACTTC.

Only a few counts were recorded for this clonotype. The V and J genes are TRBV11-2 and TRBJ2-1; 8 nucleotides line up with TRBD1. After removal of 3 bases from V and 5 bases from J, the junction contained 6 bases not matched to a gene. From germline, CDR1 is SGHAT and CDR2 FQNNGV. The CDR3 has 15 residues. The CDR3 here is CASSFRGLGNNEQFF. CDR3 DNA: TGTGCCAGCAGCTTCAGGGGGCTCGGGAACAATGAGCAGTTCTTC. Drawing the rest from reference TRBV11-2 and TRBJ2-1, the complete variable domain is EAGVAQSPRYKIIEKRQSVAFWCNPISGHATLYWYQQILGQGPKLLIQFQNNGVVDDSQLPKDRFSAERLKGVDSTLKIQPAKLEDSAVYLCASSFRGLGNNEQFFGPGTRLTVL.

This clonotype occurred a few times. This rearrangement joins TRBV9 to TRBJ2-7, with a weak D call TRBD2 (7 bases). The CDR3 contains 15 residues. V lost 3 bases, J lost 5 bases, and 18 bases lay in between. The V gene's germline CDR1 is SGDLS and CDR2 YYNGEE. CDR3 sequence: CASSASPGGPNEQYF. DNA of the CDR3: TGTGCCAGCAGCGCGTCCCCCGGGGGGCCTAACGAGCAGTACTTC.

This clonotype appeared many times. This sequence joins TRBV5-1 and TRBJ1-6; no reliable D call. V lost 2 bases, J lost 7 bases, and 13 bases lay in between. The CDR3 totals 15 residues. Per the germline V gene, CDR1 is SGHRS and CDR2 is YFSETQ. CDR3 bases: TGCGCCAGCAGCTTTTGGGAAATGAGGAATTCACCCCTCCACTTT. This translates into CASSFWEMRNSPLHF.

CDR3 nucleotide sequence: TGTGCCAGCAGTTTCATAACAGGCTACGAGCAGTACTTC. This codes for CASSFITGYEQYF. The chain carries TRBV6-2 or TRBV6-3 and TRBJ2-7; tentatively, D is TRBD1 (5 bases). Germline loops: CDR1 MNHEY, CDR2 SVGEGT. The CDR3 spans 13 residues. V dropped 4 bases and J dropped 3 bases, with 10 bases sitting between them.

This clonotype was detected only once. For the CDR3, the DNA is TGTGCCAGCAGTTCGATTACAGGGGGCGGTCAGCCCCAGCATTTT. It is translated as CASSSITGGGQPQHF. This chain connects TRBV6-5 to TRBJ1-5; 9 positions agree with TRBD1. Germline V CDR1 and CDR2: MNHEY, SVGAGI. Germline trimming cut 4 bases from V and 6 bases from J; bases unmatched to any gene: 7. The length of the CDR3 is 15 residues.

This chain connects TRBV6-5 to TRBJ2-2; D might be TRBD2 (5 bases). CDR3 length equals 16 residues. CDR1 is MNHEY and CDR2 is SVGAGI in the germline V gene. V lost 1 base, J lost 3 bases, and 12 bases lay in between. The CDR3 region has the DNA TGTGCCAGCAGTTACTGGTCGGGGTCGGACACCGGGGAGCTGTTTTTT. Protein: CASSYWSGSDTGELFF.

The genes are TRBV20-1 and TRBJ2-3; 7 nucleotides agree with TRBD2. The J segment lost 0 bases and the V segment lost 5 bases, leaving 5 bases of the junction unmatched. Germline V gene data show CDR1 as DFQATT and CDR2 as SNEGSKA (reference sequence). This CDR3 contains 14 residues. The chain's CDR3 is CSARLADSTDTQYF. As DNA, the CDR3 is TGCAGTGCTCGTCTAGCGGACAGCACAGATACGCAGTATTTT.

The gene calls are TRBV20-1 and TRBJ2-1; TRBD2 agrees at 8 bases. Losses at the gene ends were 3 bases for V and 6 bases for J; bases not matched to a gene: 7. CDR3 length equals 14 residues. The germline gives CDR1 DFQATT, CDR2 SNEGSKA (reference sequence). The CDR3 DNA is TGCAGTGCTAGCGGGGGGGCCGACTGCAATGAGCAGTTCTTC. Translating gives CSASGGADCNEQFF.

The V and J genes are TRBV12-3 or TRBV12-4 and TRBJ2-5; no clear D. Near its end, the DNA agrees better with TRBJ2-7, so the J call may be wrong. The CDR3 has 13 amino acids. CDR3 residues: CASSQTVSYEQYF. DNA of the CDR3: TGTGCCAGCAGTCAGACCGTCTCCTACGAGCAGTACTTC.

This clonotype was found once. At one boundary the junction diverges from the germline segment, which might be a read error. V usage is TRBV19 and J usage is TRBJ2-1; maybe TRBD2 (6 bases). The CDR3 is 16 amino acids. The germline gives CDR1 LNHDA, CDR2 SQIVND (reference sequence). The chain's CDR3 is CASSIGRGSSYDEQFF. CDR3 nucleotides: TGTGCCAGTAGTATAGGACGGGGGAGCTCCTACGATGAGCAGTTCTTC. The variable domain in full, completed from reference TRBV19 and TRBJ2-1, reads DGGITQSPKYLFRKEGQNVTLSCEQNLNHDAMYWYRQDPGQGLRLIYYSQIVNDFQKGDIAEGYSVSREKKESFPLTVTSAQKNPTAFYLCASSIGRGSSYDEQFFGPGTRLTVL.

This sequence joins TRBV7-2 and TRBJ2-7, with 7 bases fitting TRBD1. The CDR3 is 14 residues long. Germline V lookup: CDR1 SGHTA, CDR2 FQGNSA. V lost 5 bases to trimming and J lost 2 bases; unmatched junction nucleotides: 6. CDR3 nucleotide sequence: TGTGCCAGCAGCCCGGACGGGACAGCCTACGAGCAGTACTTC. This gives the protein CASSPDGTAYEQYF.

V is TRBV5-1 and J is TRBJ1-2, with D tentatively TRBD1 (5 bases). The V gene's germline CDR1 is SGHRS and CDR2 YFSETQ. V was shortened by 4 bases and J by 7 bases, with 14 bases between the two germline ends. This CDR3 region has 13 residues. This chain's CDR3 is CASSVEGRGGYTF. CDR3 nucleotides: TGCGCCAGCAGCGTGGAGGGACGGGGTGGCTACACCTTC.

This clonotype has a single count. CDR3 DNA: TGTGCCAGCAGCCAAGGTTTTGGACTAGCGGGAAGTTACGAGCAGTACTTC. Translated, it gives CASSQGFGLAGSYEQYF. The genes are TRBV3-1 and TRBJ2-4, with 12 bases fitting TRBD2. The DNA end favors TRBJ2-7, so the J call may be wrong. Germline V CDR1 and CDR2: LGHDT, YNNKEL (reference sequence). This CDR3 region has 17 residues.

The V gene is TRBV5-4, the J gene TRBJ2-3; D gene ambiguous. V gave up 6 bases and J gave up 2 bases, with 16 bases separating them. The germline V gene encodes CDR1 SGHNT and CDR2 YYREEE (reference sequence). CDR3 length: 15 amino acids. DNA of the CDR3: TGTGCCAGCACTTATTGGGGAAAAAACACAGATACGCAGTATTTT. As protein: CASTYWGKNTDTQYF.

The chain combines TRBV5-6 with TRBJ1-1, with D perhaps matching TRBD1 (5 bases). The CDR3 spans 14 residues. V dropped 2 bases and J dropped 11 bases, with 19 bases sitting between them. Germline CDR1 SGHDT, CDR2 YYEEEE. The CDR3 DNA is TGTGCCAGCAGCTTCAGGGCCCCTTCTCGGGAGGCTTTCTTT. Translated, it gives CASSFRAPSREAFF.

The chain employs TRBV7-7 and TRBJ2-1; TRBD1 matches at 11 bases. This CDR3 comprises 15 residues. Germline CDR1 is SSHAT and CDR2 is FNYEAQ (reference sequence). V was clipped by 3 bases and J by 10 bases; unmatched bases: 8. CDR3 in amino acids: CASSFGTGGDWEQFF. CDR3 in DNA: TGTGCCAGCAGCTTCGGGACAGGGGGTGATTGGGAGCAGTTCTTC.

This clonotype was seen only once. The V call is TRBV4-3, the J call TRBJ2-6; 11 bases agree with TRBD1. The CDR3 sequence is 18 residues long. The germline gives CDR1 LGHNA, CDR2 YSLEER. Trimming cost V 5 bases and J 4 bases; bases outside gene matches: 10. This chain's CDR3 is CASSSSGTGGYGANVLTF. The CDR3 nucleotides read TGCGCCAGCAGCTCCTCCGGGACAGGGGGTTACGGGGCCAACGTCCTGACTTTC.